Listed below are T cell receptor beta chains from one sample, sequenced in a study of blood T cell repertoires in COVID-19. Data came from immunoSEQ multiplex PCR; TCRdb stores just in-frame clones and leaves some out. Of around 300,000 clones in the sample, about four fifths were seen once. Sequencing was done on a sample of peripheral blood. The receptors come from a woman aged 50 to 65 who had recovered from COVID-19. CDR3s include the opening cysteine and the closing phenylalanine or tryptophan. The D gene is left open where the match is weak. Some rows mark clone size as missing; the rest say once, few, many or name a class of expanded clone.

cdr3_nt: TGTGCTAGTGCCAGACAGGGGGCTGGGGACGAGCAGTTCTTC
cdr3_aa: CASARQGAGDEQFF
v_call: TRBV12-5
j_call: TRBJ2-1
clone_size: NA
d_call: TRBD1

cdr3_nt: TGTGCCAGCAGCCCACAAACAGGGGGCATCACTGAAGCTTTCTTT
cdr3_aa: CASSPQTGGITEAFF
v_call: TRBV11-3
j_call: TRBJ1-1
clone_size: NA
d_call: TRBD1

cdr3_nt: TGTGCCAGCAGTGACCAGGCGAGCTCTGGAAACACCATATATTTT
cdr3_aa: CASSDQASSGNTIYF
v_call: TRBV25-1
j_call: TRBJ1-3
clone_size: NA
d_call: NA

cdr3_nt: TGTGCCAGCAGTCCCATGGGAACTAGAAGCGGGGAGCTGTTTTTT
cdr3_aa: CASSPMGTRSGELFF
v_call: TRBV25-1
j_call: TRBJ2-2
clone_size: NA
d_call: NA

cdr3_nt: TGTGCCAGCAGCGAGGGACTAGCGGGGGAGCAGTTCTTC
cdr3_aa: CASSEGLAGEQFF
v_call: TRBV7-8
j_call: TRBJ2-1
clone_size: NA
d_call: TRBD2

cdr3_nt: TGTGCCACCAGCGGAATTCCCGGACTGTTTCCGAACACCGGGGAGCTGTTTTTT
cdr3_aa: CATSGIPGLFPNTGELFF
v_call: TRBV24-1
j_call: TRBJ2-2
clone_size: NA
d_call: NA

cdr3_nt: TGTGCCAGCAGCTTGGGGCAGGGCCGGAGCTCCTATAATTCACCCCTCCACTTT
cdr3_aa: CASSLGQGRSSYNSPLHF
v_call: TRBV5-5
j_call: TRBJ1-6
clone_size: NA
d_call: NA

cdr3_nt: TGTGCCAGTAGTACCGGGACAGGGATGGGTGGGTCCTACAATGAGCAGTTCTTC
cdr3_aa: CASSTGTGMGGSYNEQFF
v_call: TRBV19
j_call: TRBJ2-1
clone_size: NA
d_call: TRBD1

cdr3_nt: TGTGCCAGCAGCCCCCTCACAGCTCCCTATGGCTACACCTTC
cdr3_aa: CASSPLTAPYGYTF
v_call: TRBV13
j_call: TRBJ1-2
clone_size: NA
d_call: NA

cdr3_nt: TGTGCCAGCAGCTTAGGACAGGGCAACTATGGCTACACCTTC
cdr3_aa: CASSLGQGNYGYTF
v_call: TRBV13
j_call: TRBJ1-2
clone_size: NA
d_call: NA

cdr3_nt: TGTGCCAGCAGTTCGTCGCAGGGGGACCAGCCCCAGCATTTT
cdr3_aa: CASSSSQGDQPQHF
v_call: TRBV28
j_call: TRBJ1-5
clone_size: NA
d_call: TRBD1

cdr3_nt: TGTGCCAGCAGTGAAAAACCGGGCCCCCGAGGGTCCCAGCATTTT
cdr3_aa: CASSEKPGPRGSQHF
v_call: TRBV6-1
j_call: TRBJ1-5
clone_size: NA
d_call: NA

cdr3_nt: TGTGCCAGCAGTTTAGACAGGGAATACTATGGCTACACCTTC
cdr3_aa: CASSLDREYYGYTF
v_call: TRBV27
j_call: TRBJ1-2
clone_size: NA
d_call: TRBD1

cdr3_nt: TGTGCCAGCACCCCGGACAGGGGGCCTCCCGAGCAGTACTTC
cdr3_aa: CASTPDRGPPEQYF
v_call: TRBV27
j_call: TRBJ2-7
clone_size: NA
d_call: TRBD1

cdr3_nt: TGTGCCAGCAGCTTGGACCCCGACAGGGCTCGGGCCGGTGAGCAGTTCTTC
cdr3_aa: CASSLDPDRARAGEQFF
v_call: TRBV5-4
j_call: TRBJ2-1
clone_size: many
d_call: TRBD1

cdr3_nt: TGCGCCAGCAGCCAGACGACTAGCGGGGGGGCCTACGAGCAGTACTTC
cdr3_aa: CASSQTTSGGAYEQYF
v_call: TRBV4-3
j_call: TRBJ2-7
clone_size: once
d_call: TRBD2

cdr3_nt: TGTGCCAGCAGCCCGGGGAGGTTTAACACTGAAGCTTTCTTT
cdr3_aa: CASSPGRFNTEAFF
v_call: TRBV7-3
j_call: TRBJ1-1
clone_size: few
d_call: NA

cdr3_nt: TGTGCCAGCAGTCCTGGAGGGGCCAAAAACATTCAGTACTTC
cdr3_aa: CASSPGGAKNIQYF
v_call: TRBV28
j_call: TRBJ2-4
clone_size: few
d_call: NA

cdr3_nt: TGTGCCAGCAGCTTAGGGCAGGGTGACACTGAAGCTTTCTTT
cdr3_aa: CASSLGQGDTEAFF
v_call: TRBV7-9
j_call: TRBJ1-1
clone_size: NA
d_call: NA

cdr3_nt: TGTGCCAGCAGCCCTCGACCACAGGGGACCATTAACACTGAAGCTTTCTTT
cdr3_aa: CASSPRPQGTINTEAFF
v_call: TRBV6-2/TRBV6-3
j_call: TRBJ1-1
clone_size: many
d_call: TRBD1

cdr3_nt: TGCGCCAGCAGCTCGGCGGGGGCGGATGAAAAACTGTTTTTT
cdr3_aa: CASSSAGADEKLFF
v_call: TRBV5-1
j_call: TRBJ1-4
clone_size: NA
d_call: NA

cdr3_nt: TGTGCCAGCTCACCGAGAGGACAGCGTGGATTGGAGCAGTACTTC
cdr3_aa: CASSPRGQRGLEQYF
v_call: TRBV18
j_call: TRBJ2-7
clone_size: NA
d_call: NA

cdr3_nt: TGTGCCAGTAGTAACCGACAGGGGCCATCCAACACTGAAGCTTTCTTT
cdr3_aa: CASSNRQGPSNTEAFF
v_call: TRBV19
j_call: TRBJ1-1
clone_size: few
d_call: TRBD1

cdr3_nt: TGTGCCAGCTCACCAAGGAATCTAGCGGGAGGAGATACGCAGTATTTT
cdr3_aa: CASSPRNLAGGDTQYF
v_call: TRBV18
j_call: TRBJ2-3
clone_size: NA
d_call: TRBD2